The 20 T cell receptor beta chains listed next were all sequenced from one sample in a study of cytomegalovirus exposure and HLA in healthy donors. PCR used 60 Vbeta primers and 13 Jbeta primers. Profiled with immunoSEQ multiplex PCR; TCRdb holds only in-frame clones, not every one. The table lists under 250,000 clones, about 79% of them singletons, with 1.8% in the top ten. Sequencing was carried out using PBMCs. Receptors originate from a male donor in good health and CMV-seronegative.

The gene calls are TRBV6-5 and TRBJ2-7; D possibly corresponds to TRBD1 (6 bases). This CDR3 is built from 14 residues. Deletions cut 5 bases from V and 2 bases from J, with 13 bases between. Germline-derived CDR1 and CDR2 are MNHEY and SVGAGI. The CDR3 nucleotides are TGTGCCAGCAGTATGACTACAGGGACCTACGAGCAGTACTTC. It codes for CASSMTTGTYEQYF.

The V call is TRBV5-6, the J call TRBJ2-7, with 8 bases matching TRBD1. V was pared by 5 bases and J by 2 bases, with 9 bases of the junction left unmatched. This CDR3 is 15 amino acids long. The germline gives CDR1 SGHDT, CDR2 YYEEEE. CDR3 sequence reads: CASRVATGGTYEQYF. CDR3 nucleotides: TGTGCCAGCAGGGTCGCTACAGGGGGAACCTACGAGCAGTACTTC. Supplemented by reference TRBV5-6 and TRBJ2-7, the full variable domain reads DAGVTQSPTHLIKTRGQQVTLRCSPKSGHDTVSWYQQALGQGPQFIFQYYEEEERQRGNFPDRFSGHQFPNYSSELNVNALLLGDSALYLCASRVATGGTYEQYFGPGTRLTVT.

This clone has more than one count but fewer than ten. The CDR3 region is CASSRPGGGAYEQYF. The CDR3 DNA reads TGTGCCAGCAGTCGCCCCGGCGGGGGAGCCTACGAGCAGTACTTC. The chain has TRBV27 and TRBJ2-7, with 7 bases identical to TRBD2. This CDR3 spans 15 amino acids. Germline V gives CDR1 MNHEY, CDR2 SMNVEV (reference sequence). The V and J ends lost 5 bases and 2 bases, in that order; junction bases with no gene match: 9.

This chain connects TRBV20-1 to TRBJ2-5; no definite D call. Trimming left V 0 bases short and J 5 bases short, with 4 bases between. CDR3 length equals 11 residues. CDR1 is DFQATT, CDR2 SNEGSKA, per germline (reference sequence). CDR3 region: CSARDRETQYF. For the CDR3, the DNA is TGCAGTGCTAGAGATCGGGAGACCCAGTACTTC.

This clone has more than one count but fewer than ten. The CDR3 nucleotides are TGCGCCAGCAGCCCCGGACAGGGACCGAGAAACACCATATATTTT. Its translation: CASSPGQGPRNTIYF. The chain combines TRBV5-1 with TRBJ1-3, with 8 bases fitting TRBD1. The CDR3 length is 15 residues. V lost 4 bases to trimming and J lost 5 bases; unmatched junction nucleotides: 8. Germline assignment: CDR1 SGHRS and CDR2 YFSETQ.

This sequence joins TRBV28 and TRBJ2-4, with 9 bases matching TRBD1. CDR1 and CDR2 (germline): MDHEN, SYDVKM. J was trimmed by 4 bases and V by 4 bases; bases with no gene match: 8. This CDR3 spans 16 amino acids. The CDR3 loop is CASSYLTGTGKNIQYF. In DNA form, the CDR3 reads TGTGCCAGCAGTTATCTGACAGGGACAGGGAAAAACATTCAGTACTTC.

The V gene is TRBV30, the J gene TRBJ1-2; TRBD1 aligns across 9 bases. This CDR3 comprises 15 residues. V shed 1 base and J 5 bases; nucleotides not matched to a gene: 8. CDR1 is GTSNPN and CDR2 is SVGIG in the germline V gene (reference sequence). This chain's CDR3 is CAWSDTGGIGYGYTF. The CDR3, as DNA: TGTGCCTGGAGTGATACAGGGGGCATTGGTTATGGCTACACCTTC.

The rearrangement joins TRBV5-4 to TRBJ2-3; 11 nucleotides agree with TRBD2. Germline V gives CDR1 SGHNT, CDR2 YYREEE (reference sequence). The ends lost 3 bases at V and 3 bases at J; junction bases unmatched: 6. This CDR3 spans 16 amino acids. CDR3 bases: TGTGCCAGCAGCTACACTAGCGGGGGAGAGACAGATACGCAGTATTTT. Protein sequence: CASSYTSGGETDTQYF. Based on the CDR3 plus reference TRBV5-4 and TRBJ2-3, the full variable domain is ETGVTQSPTHLIKTRGQQVTLRCSSQSGHNTVSWYQQALGQGPQFIFQYYREEENGRGNFPPRFSGLQFPNYSSELNVNALELDDSALYLCASSYTSGGETDTQYFGPGTRLTVL.

The table lists this clone with a few counts. J is TRBJ2-3 and V is TRBV5-1, with D perhaps TRBD1 (5 bases). Germline-derived CDR1 and CDR2 are SGHRS and YFSETQ. The CDR3 consists of 15 residues. V was trimmed by 1 base and J by 2 bases, leaving 11 bases between them. This CDR3 reads CASSLNQGYTDTQYF. CDR3 in DNA: TGCGCCAGCAGCTTGAACCAGGGATACACAGATACGCAGTATTTT. The full variable domain, completed using reference TRBV5-1 and TRBJ2-3, is KAGVTQTPRYLIKTRGQQVTLSCSPISGHRSVSWYQQTPGQGLQFLFEYFSETQRNKGNFPGRFSGRQFSNSRSEMNVSTLELGDSALYLCASSLNQGYTDTQYFGPGTRLTVL.

V gene TRBV7-2 combines with J gene TRBJ2-1; 10 bases agree with TRBD1. There are 15 residues in the CDR3. With 0 bases clipped from V and 6 bases from J, the junction kept 2 bases outside the gene matches. Germline CDR1 is SGHTA and CDR2 is FQGNSA. The CDR3 coding sequence is TGTGCCAGCAGCTTAGCCCGGACAGGGGGCAATGAGCAGTTCTTC. Protein product: CASSLARTGGNEQFF.

The chain links TRBV6-4 to TRBJ1-4; the D gene is possibly TRBD1 (6 bases). The CDR3 is made up of 17 amino acids. Trimming left V 4 bases short and J 0 bases short, with 15 bases between. Germline V lookup: CDR1 MRHNA, CDR2 SNTAGT. CDR3 sequence: CASSGYRDLTTNEKLFF. CDR3 nucleotide sequence: TGTGCCAGCAGTGGATACAGGGACCTTACAACTAATGAAAAACTGTTTTTT.

The chain uses TRBV9 and TRBJ2-3; D remains ambiguous. The germline gives CDR1 SGDLS, CDR2 YYNGEE. This CDR3 is built from 13 residues. V lost 7 bases to trimming and J lost 2 bases, with 11 bases between them. CDR3 DNA: TGTGCCAGCGGCCCCAGATCCACAGATACGCAGTATTTT. Translating gives CASGPRSTDTQYF. Based on the CDR3 plus reference TRBV9 and TRBJ2-3, the full variable domain is DSGVTQTPKHLITATGQRVTLRCSPRSGDLSVYWYQQSLDQGLQFLIQYYNGEERAKGNILERFSAQQFPDLHSELNLSSLELGDSALYFCASGPRSTDTQYFGPGTRLTVL.

This clone appeared a few times. The V and J genes are TRBV4-3 and TRBJ1-6; D is ambiguous. V lost 4 bases, J lost 6 bases, and 4 bases lay in between. The CDR3 runs 12 residues. Looked up from germline, CDR1 is LGHNA and CDR2 is YSLEER. The CDR3 here is CASSRSNSPLHF. The CDR3 coding sequence is TGCGCCAGCAGCCGGAGTAATTCACCCCTCCACTTT.

This rearrangement joins TRBV7-2 to TRBJ1-2, with D perhaps TRBD1 (6 bases). Deletions cut 1 base from V and 7 bases from J, with 16 bases between. This CDR3 has 15 residues. Per the germline V gene, CDR1 is SGHTA and CDR2 is FQGNSA. The CDR3 reads CASSLVGGQGSGYTF. In DNA form, the CDR3 reads TGTGCCAGCAGCTTAGTCGGTGGTCAGGGGTCTGGCTACACCTTC.

The V gene is TRBV30, the J gene TRBJ2-7, with D hard to call. This CDR3 contains 13 residues. The germline gives CDR1 GTSNPN, CDR2 SVGIG (reference sequence). V dropped 4 bases and J dropped 0 bases, with 10 bases sitting between them. CDR3 sequence reads: CAWKFFSSYEQYF. The CDR3 coding sequence is TGTGCCTGGAAATTCTTTAGCTCCTACGAGCAGTACTTC.

The chain has TRBV11-2 and TRBJ2-3, with TRBD2 identical over 7 bases. The CDR3 loop spans 14 amino acids. The germline CDR1 and CDR2 sequences are SGHAT and FQNNGV. After removal of 6 bases from V and 3 bases from J, the junction contained 6 bases not matched to a gene. The CDR3 loop reads CASRLAHGTDTQYF. Written as DNA, the CDR3 is TGTGCCAGCAGACTAGCGCATGGGACAGATACGCAGTATTTT.

The chain has TRBV5-1 and TRBJ1-1, with TRBD1 identical over 7 bases. The CDR3 covers 16 residues. Germline V CDR1 and CDR2: SGHRS, YFSETQ. J was trimmed by 4 bases and V by 3 bases; bases with no gene match: 12. The chain's CDR3 is CASSSSPGGLGTEAFF. The CDR3 DNA reads TGCGCCAGCAGCTCGAGCCCAGGGGGTTTGGGCACTGAAGCTTTCTTT.

CDR3 coding DNA: TGTGCCAGCAGAGAGGCCCCGGGGGAGACTTGGGCCTACGAGCAGTACTTC. Its translation: CASREAPGETWAYEQYF. The chain is built from TRBV7-9 and TRBJ2-7; weak D call: TRBD2 (6 bases). Trimming removed 6 bases from V and 2 bases from J, with 23 bases in between. This CDR3 is 17 amino acids long. CDR1 and CDR2 from the germline V gene are SEHNR and FQNEAQ (reference sequence).

This chain joins TRBV4-3 and TRBJ2-3; D perhaps matches TRBD2 (5 bases). The V end was cut by 0 bases, the J end by 0 bases, with 19 bases between. Germline CDR1 reads LGHNA; CDR2 reads YSLEER. The CDR3 spans 19 residues. DNA of the CDR3: TGCGCCAGCAGCCAAGAAGGATCGGCTAGCACGACTAGCACAGATACGCAGTATTTT. Protein sequence: CASSQEGSASTTSTDTQYF.

This clone was recorded once. The CDR3 coding sequence is TGTGCCAGCAACTCTGCTGCGGGAGTAAGGGAGACCCAGTACTTC. This codes for CASNSAAGVRETQYF. The chain combines TRBV6-5 with TRBJ2-5; TRBD2 matches at 7 bases. The V gene's germline CDR1 is MNHEY and CDR2 SVGAGI. This CDR3 spans 15 amino acids. The V segment lost 7 bases and the J segment 5 bases; nucleotides outside the gene matches: 13.